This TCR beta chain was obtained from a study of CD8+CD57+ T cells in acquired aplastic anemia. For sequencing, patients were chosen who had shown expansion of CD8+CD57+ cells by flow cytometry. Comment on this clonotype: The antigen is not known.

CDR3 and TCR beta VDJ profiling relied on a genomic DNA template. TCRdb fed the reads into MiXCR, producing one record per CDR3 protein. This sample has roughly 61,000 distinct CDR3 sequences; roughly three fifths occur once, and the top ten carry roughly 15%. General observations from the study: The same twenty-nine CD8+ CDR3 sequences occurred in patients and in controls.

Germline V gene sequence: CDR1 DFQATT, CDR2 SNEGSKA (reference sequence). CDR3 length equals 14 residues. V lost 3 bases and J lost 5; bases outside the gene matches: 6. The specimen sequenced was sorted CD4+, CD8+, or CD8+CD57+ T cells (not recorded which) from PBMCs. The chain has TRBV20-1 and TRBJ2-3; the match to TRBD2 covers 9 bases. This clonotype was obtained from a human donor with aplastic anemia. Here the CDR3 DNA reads TGCAGTGCTAGGGCGGGAGGGCCTAAAGATACGCAGTATTTT. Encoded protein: CSARAGGPKDTQYF.